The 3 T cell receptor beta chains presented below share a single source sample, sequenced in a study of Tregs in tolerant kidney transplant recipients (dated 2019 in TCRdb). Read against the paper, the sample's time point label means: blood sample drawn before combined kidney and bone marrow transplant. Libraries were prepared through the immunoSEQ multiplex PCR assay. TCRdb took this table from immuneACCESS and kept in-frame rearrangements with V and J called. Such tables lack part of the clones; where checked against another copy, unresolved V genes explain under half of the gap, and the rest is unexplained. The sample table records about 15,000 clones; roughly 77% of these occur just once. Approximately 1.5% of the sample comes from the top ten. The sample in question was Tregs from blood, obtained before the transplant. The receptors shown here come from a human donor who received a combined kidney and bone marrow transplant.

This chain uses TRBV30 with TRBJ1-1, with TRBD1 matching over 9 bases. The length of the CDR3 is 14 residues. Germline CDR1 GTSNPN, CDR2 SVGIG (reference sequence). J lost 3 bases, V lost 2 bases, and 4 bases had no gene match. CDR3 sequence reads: CAWSNRGLDTEAFF. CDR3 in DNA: TGTGCCTGGAGTAACAGGGGGCTGGACACTGAAGCTTTCTTT. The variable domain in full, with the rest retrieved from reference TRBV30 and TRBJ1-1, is SQTIHQWPATLVQPVGSPLSLECTVEGTSNPNLYWYRQAAGRGLQLLFYSVGIGQISSEVPQNLSASRPQDRQFILSSKKLLLSDSGFYLCAWSNRGLDTEAFFGQGTRLTVV.

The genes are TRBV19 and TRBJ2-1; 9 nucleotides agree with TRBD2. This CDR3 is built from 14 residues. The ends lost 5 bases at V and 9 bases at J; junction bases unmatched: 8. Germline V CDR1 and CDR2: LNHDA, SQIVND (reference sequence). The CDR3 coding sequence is TGTGCCAGTAGTCTTATAGCGGGAGATGGTGAGCAGTTCTTC. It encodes CASSLIAGDGEQFF.

This chain's CDR3 is CASRQSPPYEQYF. Here the CDR3 DNA reads TGTGCCAGCAGACAGTCACCCCCCTACGAGCAGTACTTC. This chain connects TRBV6-1 to TRBJ2-7; D gene uncertain. V was trimmed by 6 bases and J by 2 bases, leaving 11 bases between them. Germline V gene lookup returns CDR1 MNHNS and CDR2 SASEGT. This CDR3 spans 13 amino acids.